Shown below are 12 T cell receptor beta chains from a single sample sequenced in a study of T cell responses to AZD1222 COVID-19 vaccine. TCRdb's table, derived via immunoSEQ multiplex PCR, lists solely in-frame clones and lacks some. The sample records 120,000 or so clones, approximately 85% being singletons. Specimen: peripheral blood, collected on day 0 of AZD1222 vaccination. The receptors were sampled from an adult in good health.

In its sample, this clone was seen once. This chain uses TRBV4-1 with TRBJ2-1; TRBD2 agrees at 10 bases. The CDR3 is made up of 16 amino acids. CDR1 and CDR2 from the germline V gene are MGHRA and YSYEKL. The V gene end was trimmed by 0 bases and the J gene end by 6 bases; junction bases not matched to a gene: 5. CDR3 sequence (DNA): TGCGCCAGCAGCCAAGATAGCGGGGGGTGGGGCAATGAGCAGTTCTTC. Its protein product is CASSQDSGGWGNEQFF.

This clone was counted a few times. The chain links TRBV7-9 to TRBJ2-3; TRBD2 matches 7 bases. Looked up from germline, CDR1 is SEHNR and CDR2 is FQNEAQ (reference sequence). This CDR3 region has 16 residues. With 4 bases clipped from V and 3 bases from J, the junction kept 10 bases outside the gene matches. CDR3 sequence reads: CASSSRAGRGTDTQYF. CDR3 in DNA: TGTGCCAGCAGCTCCCGAGCGGGGAGAGGGACAGATACGCAGTATTTT.

The chain has TRBV18 and TRBJ1-4, with D perhaps TRBD1 (6 bases). Between the trimmed V and J ends, which lost 10 bases and 0 bases, there was a span of 15 bases. The V gene's germline CDR1 is KGHSH and CDR2 LQKENI. The CDR3 covers 15 residues. The CDR3 spells CATRQGTATNEKLFF. Written as DNA, the CDR3 is TGTGCCACCAGGCAGGGGACCGCAACTAATGAAAAACTGTTTTTT.

The V gene is TRBV2, the J gene TRBJ1-5; D possibly corresponds to TRBD1 (5 bases). The CDR3 is 15 residues long. Germline CDR1 is SNHLY and CDR2 is FYNNEI. V lost 4 bases and J 4 bases, leaving 14 bases between the germline ends. The CDR3 region has the DNA TGTGCCAGCAGTGGGGCAGGGAAGCCGAATCAGCCCCAGCATTTT. It translates to CASSGAGKPNQPQHF.

This clone was detected once. The chain is built from TRBV19 and TRBJ1-5; TRBD1 agrees at 7 bases. The V gene end was trimmed by 3 bases and the J gene end by 5 bases; junction bases not matched to a gene: 16. This CDR3 has 18 amino acids. Germline-derived CDR1 and CDR2 are LNHDA and SQIVND (reference sequence). This chain's CDR3 is CASSMNFLRRGLDQPQHF. The DNA for the CDR3 is TGTGCCAGTAGTATGAATTTTCTAAGGAGGGGGCTGGATCAGCCCCAGCATTTT.

The J gene is TRBJ1-3, the V gene TRBV3-1 (or the pseudogene TRBV3-2), with unresolved D. This CDR3 comprises 15 residues. From germline, CDR1 is LGHDT and CDR2 YNNKEL (reference sequence). With 0 bases removed from V and 1 base from J, the gap between germline ends came to 7 bases. CDR3 region: CASSQDAGSGNTIYF. CDR3 nucleotides: TGTGCCAGCAGCCAAGACGCCGGGTCTGGAAACACCATATATTTT.

The V gene is TRBV28, the J gene TRBJ1-6; the D gene is possibly TRBD1 (5 bases). The V gene lost 2 bases and the J gene lost 7 bases, with 9 bases spanning the gap. The CDR3 consists of 14 residues. The germline gives CDR1 MDHEN, CDR2 SYDVKM. The CDR3 spells CASSLPDRNSPLHF. CDR3 sequence (DNA): TGTGCCAGCAGTTTACCTGACAGAAATTCACCCCTCCACTTT.

The chain uses TRBV4-1 and TRBJ2-2, with a weak D call TRBD1 (6 bases). The V gene lost 2 bases and the J gene lost 8 bases, with 15 bases spanning the gap. CDR1 is MGHRA and CDR2 is YSYEKL in the germline V gene. The CDR3 spans 15 residues. CDR3 region: CASSQLPGEAGELFF. CDR3 DNA: TGCGCCAGCAGCCAATTACCAGGGGAAGCGGGGGAGCTGTTTTTT.

This chain links TRBV19 with TRBJ1-4; unclear D gene. V shed 3 bases and J shed 6 bases, with 2 bases lying between them. The CDR3 is 11 amino acids. Germline V gene lookup returns CDR1 LNHDA and CDR2 SQIVND (reference sequence). CDR3 bases: TGTGCCAGTAGTATCGATGAAAAACTGTTTTTT. It codes for CASSIDEKLFF.

This clone was recorded once. The genes are TRBV28 and TRBJ2-7, with 7 nucleotides matching TRBD1. The V segment lost 8 bases and the J segment 0 bases; nucleotides outside the gene matches: 4. Germline V gene sequence: CDR1 MDHEN, CDR2 SYDVKM. The CDR3 consists of 13 residues. CDR3 in amino acids: CASGQAASYEQYF. Written as DNA, the CDR3 is TGTGCCAGCGGACAGGCAGCCTCCTACGAGCAGTACTTC.

V is TRBV27 and J is TRBJ2-3, with no clear D. V shed 5 bases and J shed 2 bases, with 11 bases lying between them. Germline-derived CDR1 and CDR2 are MNHEY and SMNVEV (reference sequence). The CDR3 is made up of 14 amino acids. This CDR3 reads CASSPLGNTDTQYF. In nucleotides, the CDR3 is TGTGCCAGCAGTCCCTTAGGGAACACAGATACGCAGTATTTT.

Details on this clone: A read error may explain this, as a much larger clone is one base away. V is TRBV7-9 and J is TRBJ1-1; no firm D call. V was trimmed by 6 bases and J by 1 base, leaving 9 bases between them. There are 13 residues in the CDR3. The germline gives CDR1 SEHNR, CDR2 FQNEAQ (reference sequence). Here the CDR3 DNA reads TGTGCCAGCAGTTTTTCGGGGAACACTGAAGCTTTCTTT. Its translation is CASSFSGNTEAFF.